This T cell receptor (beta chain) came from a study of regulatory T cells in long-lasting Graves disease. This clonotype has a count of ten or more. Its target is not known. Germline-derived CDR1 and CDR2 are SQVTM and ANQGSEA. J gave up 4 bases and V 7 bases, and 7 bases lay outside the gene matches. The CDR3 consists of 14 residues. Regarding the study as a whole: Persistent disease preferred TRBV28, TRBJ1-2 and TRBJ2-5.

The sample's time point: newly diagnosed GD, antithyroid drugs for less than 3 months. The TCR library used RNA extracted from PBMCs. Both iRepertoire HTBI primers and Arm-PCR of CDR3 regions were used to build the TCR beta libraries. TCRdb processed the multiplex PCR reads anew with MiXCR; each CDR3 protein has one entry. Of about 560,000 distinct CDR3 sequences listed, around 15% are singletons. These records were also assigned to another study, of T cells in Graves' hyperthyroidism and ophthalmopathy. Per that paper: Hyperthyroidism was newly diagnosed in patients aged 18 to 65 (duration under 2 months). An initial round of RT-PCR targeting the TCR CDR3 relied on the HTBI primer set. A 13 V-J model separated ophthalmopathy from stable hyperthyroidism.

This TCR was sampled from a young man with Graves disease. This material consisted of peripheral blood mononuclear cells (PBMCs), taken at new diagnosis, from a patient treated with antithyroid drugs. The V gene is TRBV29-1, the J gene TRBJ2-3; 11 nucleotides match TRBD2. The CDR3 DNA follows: TGCAGCGCCAGACTAGCGGGATTTGCAGATACGCAGTATTTT. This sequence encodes CSARLAGFADTQYF.